This T cell receptor beta chain stems from a study of cytomegalovirus exposure and HLA in healthy donors. PCR used 60 Vbeta primers and 13 Jbeta primers. Measured with immunoSEQ multiplex PCR; TCRdb has only the in-frame clones, and not every one. The table includes 120,000 to 150,000 clones, about 75% detected once. The CDR3 covers 14 residues. Germline CDR1 reads KGHSH; CDR2 reads LQKENI. V was clipped by 2 bases and J by 6 bases, with 12 bases between them. This clone was counted a single time. The receptor comes from a man aged 60 to 75 in good health and CMV-seronegative. J is TRBJ2-3 and V is TRBV18, with D uncertain. The sample comprised PBMCs. CDR3 DNA: TGTGCCAGCTCACCAATGGCCGCCGTGGATACGCAGTATTTT. Protein sequence: CASSPMAAVDTQYF.